These T cell receptor beta chains were read from a single sample in a study of blood T cell repertoires in COVID-19. Method: immunoSEQ multiplex PCR; TCRdb's copy keeps in-frame clones and lacks some. Among about 210,000 clones listed, around 87% were seen once. Sequenced sample: PBMCs or T cells enriched from blood (not recorded which). The receptors were gathered from a woman aged 35 to 49 in a cohort exposed to, infected with or recovered from COVID-19 (not recorded which). Each CDR3 is given with its conserved first and last residue. The D gene is left open where the match is weak. Some rows mark clone size as missing; the rest say once, few, many or name a class of expanded clone.

TRBD1,TRBV4-1,-,TRBJ1-2,CASSQEKGARGYTF,TGCGCCAGCAGCCAAGAAAAGGGGGCCAGGGGCTACACCTTC
TRBD2,TRBV24-1,-,TRBJ2-7,CATSDSHAGETYEQYF,TGTGCCACCAGTGATTCACACGCGGGAGAAACCTACGAGCAGTACTTC
-,TRBV5-1,-,TRBJ1-6,CASSLGPGPNSPLHF,TGCGCCAGCAGCTTGGGTCCAGGGCCTAATTCACCCCTCCACTTT
-,TRBV12-3/TRBV12-4,-,TRBJ1-1,CASSTGLRTEAFF,TGTGCCAGCAGTACAGGGCTGCGGACTGAAGCTTTCTTT
TRBD1,TRBV27,-,TRBJ1-2,CASSSRTGGAEGYTF,TGTGCCAGCAGTTCCAGGACAGGGGGCGCGGAGGGCTACACCTTC
TRBD1,TRBV9,-,TRBJ2-6,CASSVTGGLSGANVLTF,TGTGCCAGCAGCGTGACAGGGGGTCTCTCTGGGGCCAACGTCCTGACTTTC
-,TRBV2,-,TRBJ1-4,CASTGLAEKLFF,TGTGCCAGCACGGGTTTGGCTGAAAAACTGTTTTTT
TRBD1,TRBV5-6,-,TRBJ1-3,CASSLGTAGNTIYF,TGTGCCAGCAGCCTGGGGACAGCTGGAAACACCATATATTTT
TRBD1,TRBV7-2,-,TRBJ1-1,CASSPTGVNTEAFF,TGTGCCAGCAGCCCGACAGGGGTGAACACTGAAGCTTTCTTT
-,TRBV10-1,few,TRBJ2-2,CASSESFGELFF,TGCGCCAGCAGTGAGTCCTTCGGGGAGCTGTTTTTT
-,TRBV10-3,-,TRBJ1-1,CAISDVGGAEAFF,TGTGCCATCAGTGATGTCGGGGGTGCTGAAGCTTTCTTT
-,TRBV2,few,TRBJ2-7,CASSTTKYPEQYF,TGTGCCAGCTCAACGACAAAGTACCCCGAGCAGTACTTC
-,TRBV5-6,-,TRBJ1-2,CASTEGTFLRGYTF,TGTGCCAGCACCGAGGGGACTTTCCTCCGAGGCTACACCTTC